Reported below is one T cell receptor (beta chain). A few counts support this clone. This clone's antigen is unknown. No much larger clonotype is one base removed from it; base qualities were not supplied. Library construction relied on the immunoSEQ multiplex PCR assay. A mixture of 60 forward primers for TCR Vbeta segments and 13 reverse primers for TCR Jbeta segments was used in the multiplex PCR. The CDR3 region of rearranged TCR beta genes was amplified from genomic DNA with a multiplex PCR assay. On the Illumina HiSeq System, the amplified TCR beta libraries were sequenced as 87-base-pair reads. Processing in the source paper ran as follows. In a later analysis, tens of millions of unique TCR beta chains were counted across the roughly 670 repertoires, and roughly 11 million of these chains were shared by at least two donors. Raw reads were error-corrected and collapsed into unique sequences by a nearest-neighbor algorithm in which closely related sequences were merged to remove PCR and sequencing errors. Alignment of CDR3 sequences to IMGT reference sequences was used to assign V, D and J gene segments. For a sequence to be retained, a match of at least six nucleotides was required to both a V gene segment and a J gene segment. Rearrangements were called productive when the CDR3 lacked stop codons and stayed in frame with V and J; all others were non-productive. Following IMGT convention, CDR3 was defined as the stretch from the second conserved V-encoded cysteine to the conserved J-encoded phenylalanine. In an earlier analysis of around 600 of the donors, sequences lacking an unambiguous match to a single V gene segment were excluded. An earlier analysis of almost 600 of the donors classified V segments as functional when productive rearrangements were above 56.7% and as segregating when the standard deviation between donors was above 5%. A statistical classification framework was developed to diagnose cytomegalovirus status using the catalog of TCR beta chain sequences. A later analysis assigned V and J genes by comparing TCR nucleotide sequences with IMGT/GENE-DB human TR gene sequences. Using the TCRdist pipeline, a later analysis assigned CDR3 sequences along with most-parsimonious VDJ recombination scenarios. A later analysis defined each TCR beta chain by its CDR3 amino acid sequence plus V-gene family, and excluded reads lacking a unique V-gene family. As a way to deal with suspected cross-contamination and a sequencing artifact, a later analysis dropped roughly 620 nucleotide sequences that were highly shared and had low generation probability. A later analysis calculated a clonal expansion index for each public chain from normalized within-repertoire ranks of inferred template counts. In a later analysis, generation probabilities were computed with a VDJ recombination model fitted to out-of-frame rearrangements, and the resulting probabilities were checked against IGoR. A later analysis scored TCR-TCR, TCR-HLA and TCR-CMV co-occurrence with hypergeometric tests, applying a repertoire-size bias correction to TCR pairs. False discovery rates were estimated in a later analysis by permuting HLA or CMV assignments 20 times. In a later analysis, co-occurring TCRs were grouped with DBSCAN, and TCRdist sequence similarity was added when clustering was performed within HLA-allele-positive subsets. Repertoires with fewer than 30,000 or more than 120,000 public chains, plus five repertoires with anomalous nucleotide sharing, were excluded from co-occurrence clustering. The table was pulled from immuneACCESS by TCRdb, which kept in-frame rearrangements only. Such tables lose some clones; where checked, under half of the loss comes from unresolved V genes, and the rest has no known cause. That table gives V, J and clone size, and the DNA gave D and trimming. The sample has about 150,000 clones on record, roughly 82% of them singletons. The ten top clones hold under 8% of the sample.

The data are from a study of cytomegalovirus exposure and HLA in healthy donors (dated by TCRdb to about 2017). Turning to the overall study: An earlier analysis of roughly 630 of the donors reported about 290 Gb of sequence data and more than 90 million unique TCR beta sequences from 150 million to 200 million T cells. Roughly 290 gigabases of sequencing data and around 80 million unique TCR sequences made up an early release that covered several hundred HLA-typed donors. Of the roughly 400 genotyped donors, around 81% fell in the genetic ancestry cluster associated with self-reported Caucasian donors. The aim of the study was to test whether cataloging public T cell receptors could identify signatures of past pathogen exposure. Using immunosequencing, the study profiled T cell repertoires from fewer than 700 subjects and related those repertoires to cytomegalovirus serostatus. Besides the first cohort of more than 650 subjects, a separate validation cohort made up of over 100 different subjects was used. The study combined high-throughput TCR immunosequencing, statistical association of individual TCRs with disease status, and machine learning to predict cytomegalovirus infection status. To study patterns of TCR occurrence, a later analysis re-analyzed previously published TCR beta repertoires from several hundred donors and added high-resolution HLA genotyping. In the later analysis, no new phenotypic data were used to find candidate immune exposures; instead, reliance was placed on TCR beta sequences and their occurrence across donors. To decide whether each TCR beta V gene segment behaved as functional or pseudogenic, an earlier analysis of fewer than 750 of the donors relied on high-throughput TCR beta sequencing. Donor age, sex, ethnicity and CMV serostatus were compiled together with the repertoire data. In a later genetic analysis, genome-wide SNP genotypes for about 65% of the 666 donors were used, and that subset was treated as a discovery cohort. All discovery cohort repertoires had been generated on a single sequencing platform. HLA typing covered class I and class II loci at four-digit resolution. Typing coverage varied by locus: roughly 629-630 donors for A, B, C, DRB1 and DQB1; around 560 for DQA1; nearly 610 for DPA1; 400 to 480 for DPB1. A handful of DR-DQ haplotypes were handled as single units for association and clustering because linkage in the cohort was strong. Among about 390 genotyped donors of the cohort, an average of 235,054 unique TCR beta nucleotide sequences were sequenced per donor, around a sixth of them non-productive.

Beyond this particular receptor, the publication reports: The study gave a list of around 170 TCR beta chains associated with cytomegalovirus. Most TCR sequences were observed very rarely across donors, whereas some public TCRs were present in many individuals. Specific HLA alleles were associated with around 18,000 TCR beta sequences at a false discovery rate of 0.05 in a later analysis. Because HLA typing was unavailable for some donors at each locus, only the typed subset was used in association tests. Linkage disequilibrium might explain the correlated functional status among segregating V segments, but an unknown experimental factor could not be excluded. In a later analysis, most CMV-associated TCR beta chains were found to appear HLA-restricted, with HLA associations seemingly driven largely by CMV exposure. The sequencing pipeline was judged likely to have produced a cluster of highly shared sequence variants as a technical artifact. Broadly in line with IMGT annotations, most TCR beta V segments showed up in productive rearrangements about 90% or about 30% of the time in an earlier analysis of several hundred of the donors. A few of the identified cytomegalovirus-associated TCR beta chains were confirmed in vitro to be specific for cytomegalovirus antigens. Presence/absence analyses assumed roughly uniform sequencing depth across donors, an assumption that may not hold. In a later analysis, HLA-associated TCR beta chains showed more clonal expansion and lower generation probabilities than non-associated chains that were equally common. Only TCR beta chains were sequenced in this cohort, and the absence of alpha or paired-chain data limited detectable features. The only immune exposure information available for the cohort was CMV serostatus. Because counts were too low, some 17 rarely observed V segments, including chromosome 9 orphons, were left out of the earlier analysis of approximately 500 of the donors. A further reported finding was that TCR beta sequences accurately predicted the HLA-A and HLA-B alleles for most subjects in the first cohort. The 87-base-pair reads could not distinguish some IMGT-functional V segments, including TRBV6-2 and TRBV6-3, so those segments were excluded. When HLA alleles, especially DR and DQ, strongly co-occurred, TCR associations were difficult to assign to individual alleles. In a later genetic analysis, a missense DCLRE1C variant was associated with V-gene and J-gene trimming of TCR beta chains, and the association was replicated in an independent cohort. According to the authors, the approach could potentially be generalized to other disease states and immunological phenotypes. In a later analysis, the rate of TCR association differed among HLA loci, with DRB1 alleles having the most associated TCRs and HLA-C alleles having the fewest. Cytomegalovirus status was reported to be diagnosed by the classifier with high specificity and sensitivity in both the original and validation cohorts. According to a later analysis, parvovirus B19, influenza, CMV and Epstein-Barr virus appeared linked to several top co-occurrence clusters. According to a later genetic analysis, donors in an Asian-associated ancestry cluster had fewer N-insertions in productive TCRs than the approximately 630-donor mean.

The germline V gene specifies KGHSH as CDR1 and LQKENI as CDR2. Including cysteine and phenylalanine, the CDR3 has 16 amino acids. Of all the DNA, just the CDR3 is kept, 48 bases in frame from base 1. Trimming leaves V shorter by 5 bases and J shorter by 1 base, with the junction holding 7 bases beyond the gene matches. The cohort consisted of hundreds of healthy bone marrow donors. All cohort members were sampled while nominally healthy, although unrecorded immune exposures were likely present. The donor was CMV seropositive and belonged to the group of about 290 seropositive cohort members. A peripheral blood sample was provided by each donor, and peripheral blood mononuclear cells were used for TCR beta sequencing. The Qiagen DNeasy Blood Extraction Kit was used to extract genomic DNA from the blood cell samples.

The material sequenced was PBMCs. This TCR came from a woman between 50 and 59 years old in good health and CMV-seropositive. The receptor chain draws on TRBV18 and TRBJ1-3; a stretch of 8 junction bases matches TRBD1. In nucleotide form, the sequence is TGTGCCAGCTCATTCGGGACAGGAAATTCTGGAAACACCATATATTTT. Its product reads: CASSFGTGNSGNTIYF.